The 29 T cell receptor beta chains presented below share a single source sample, sequenced in a study of patients and donors after allogeneic stem cell transplantation. TCRdb re-called the RT-PCR reads with MiXCR, one entry per CDR3 protein. The top ten clones hold roughly 6% of a sample with about 960,000 distinct CDR3 sequences, 18% of them seen once. Sequences were obtained from blood, either unsorted or a sorted T cell fraction (not recorded which). The receptors were sampled from a human donor who was either an allogeneic HSCT recipient or a stem cell or donor lymphocyte infusion donor (not recorded which). It is not recorded whose cells these are; they may come from a transplant donor.

The chain combines TRBV18 with TRBJ2-6; possible D gene TRBD1, 5 bases. Germline V gene sequence: CDR1 KGHSH, CDR2 LQKENI. The CDR3 totals 19 residues. V was cut by 3 bases and J by 4 bases, with 22 bases left in between. CDR3 sequence reads: CASSPPRLPWGKGANVLTF. The CDR3 nucleotides are TGTGCCAGCTCACCGCCCCGGCTACCTTGGGGCAAGGGGGCCAACGTCCTGACTTTC.

In this sample, this clonotype turned up once. This chain links TRBV7-9 with TRBJ2-7; D may correspond to TRBD1 or TRBD2 (5 bases each). The ends were cut back, 5 bases at V and 1 base at J, with 21 bases in the middle. CDR1 is SEHNR, CDR2 FQNEAQ, per germline (reference sequence). The CDR3 is 17 amino acids. Here the CDR3 reads CASSDPARDRGSYEQYF. As DNA, the CDR3 is TGTGCCAGCAGCGACCCGGCCCGGGACCGCGGGTCCTACGAGCAGTACTTC.

This clonotype has a handful of counts. The V and J genes are TRBV20-1 and TRBJ2-1, with TRBD2 identical over 9 bases. Germline values: CDR1 DFQATT, CDR2 SNEGSKA (reference sequence). The CDR3 consists of 14 residues. V shed 2 bases and J 8 bases; nucleotides not matched to a gene: 7. The CDR3 spells CSARRPSGKYEQFF. The CDR3 DNA is TGCAGTGCTAGAAGGCCTAGCGGGAAATATGAGCAGTTCTTC.

This clonotype was seen repeatedly, ten times or more. At one boundary the junction diverges from the germline segment, which might be a read error. The chain is built from TRBV2 and TRBJ1-2; the D gene is possibly TRBD1 (6 bases). The CDR3 length is 11 residues. Looked up from germline, CDR1 is SNHLY and CDR2 is FYNNEI. CDR3 nucleotide sequence: TGTGCCAGCAGGAACAGGGTTGGCGACACCTTC. Encoded protein: CASRNRVGDTF.

This clonotype has at least ten counts. V usage is TRBV6-1 and J usage is TRBJ1-6; TRBD1 is a possible D gene (5 bases). CDR1 MNHNS and CDR2 SASEGT come from the germline V gene. The CDR3 extends over 14 amino acids. Trimming cost V 8 bases and J 6 bases, with 14 bases left between them. The CDR3 here is CASGARGTNSPLHF. DNA of the CDR3: TGTGCCAGCGGGGCGCGGGGCACTAATTCACCCCTCCACTTT.

The V gene is TRBV3-1, the J gene TRBJ2-2; 7 bases align to TRBD2. Trimming took 1 base from V and 5 from J; bases not matched to a gene: 4. The CDR3 is 15 amino acids. CDR1 is LGHDT and CDR2 is YNNKEL in the germline V gene (reference sequence). The CDR3 DNA reads as TGTGCCAGCAGCCAAGGGGTTAGCGGGACCGGGGAGCTGTTTTTT. Amino acids: CASSQGVSGTGELFF.

V usage is TRBV12-3 or TRBV12-4 and J usage is TRBJ2-7; D possibly corresponds to TRBD1 (5 bases). V dropped 6 bases and J dropped 0 bases, with 15 bases sitting between them. CDR3 length equals 15 residues. Here the CDR3 DNA reads TGTGCCAGCAGGGAGACAGCGACTTTCTCCTACGAGCAGTACTTC. Protein sequence: CASRETATFSYEQYF.

This clonotype was observed at least ten times. V usage is TRBV12-3 or TRBV12-4 and J usage is TRBJ1-2, with 7 bases fitting TRBD1. J was trimmed by 3 bases and V by 10 bases; bases with no gene match: 5. CDR3 length equals 12 residues. For the CDR3, the DNA is TGTGCCACCCTGGGACAGCACTATGGCTACACCTTC. Its translation is CATLGQHYGYTF.

This rearrangement joins TRBV12-1 to TRBJ1-5; the table calls TRBD1, which could not be checked here. TRBV12-1 is listed as a pseudogene. The CDR3 covers 16 residues. The CDR3 reads CASSYLDRGEDQPQHF. In DNA, the CDR3 is TGTGCCAGCAGCTACCTCGACAGGGGGGAAGATCAGCCCCAGCATTTT.

This clonotype was detected a few times. V usage is TRBV7-9 and J usage is TRBJ2-3, with D possibly being TRBD2 (6 bases). Germline V gene lookup returns CDR1 SEHNR and CDR2 FQNEAQ (reference sequence). This CDR3 spans 16 amino acids. The V end was cut by 1 base, the J end by 3 bases, with 14 bases between. This CDR3 is CASSLVPGEGTDTQYF. CDR3 in DNA: TGTGCCAGCAGCTTAGTTCCGGGAGAAGGAACAGATACGCAGTATTTT.

This clonotype was seen at least ten times. The J gene is TRBJ2-7, the V gene TRBV12-3 or TRBV12-4; 8 positions match TRBD1. V gave up 5 bases and J gave up 0 bases; unmatched junction bases: 0. The length of the CDR3 is 13 residues. The CDR3 sequence is CASSDRGSYEQYF. The CDR3 DNA reads TGTGCCAGCAGTGACAGGGGCTCCTACGAGCAGTACTTC.

The table lists this clonotype with a few counts. The gene calls are TRBV12-3 or TRBV12-4 and TRBJ1-1; possible D gene TRBD1, 5 bases. The CDR3 spans 12 residues. Trimming removed 5 bases from V and 10 bases from J, with 14 bases in between. As DNA, the CDR3 is TGTGCCAGCAGTACGGGGGATCTTGGAGCTTTCTTT. This translates into CASSTGDLGAFF.

V gene TRBV29-1 combines with J gene TRBJ2-1, with 13 positions matching TRBD2. Trimming took 6 bases from V and 0 from J; bases not matched to a gene: 8. The CDR3 length is 17 residues. Germline CDR1 SQVTM, CDR2 ANQGSEA. Here the CDR3 reads CSVPGLAGYSSYNEQFF. CDR3 in DNA: TGCAGCGTACCGGGACTAGCGGGATATAGCTCCTACAATGAGCAGTTCTTC.

This clonotype showed up just a few times. DNA for the CDR3: TGTGCCAGCAGCAAAAGACCCACAGGGGGAGGTGGCTACACCTTC. It specifies CASSKRPTGGGGYTF. The chain is built from TRBV12-3 or TRBV12-4 and TRBJ1-2; 8 bases match TRBD1. This CDR3 contains 15 residues. With 6 bases clipped from V and 7 bases from J, the junction kept 13 bases outside the gene matches.

This clonotype turned up a few times. This chain joins TRBV3-1 and TRBJ2-5; D gene ambiguous. The CDR3 is made up of 13 amino acids. Germline CDR1 LGHDT, CDR2 YNNKEL (reference sequence). Trimming shortened V by 3 bases and J by 4 bases, and 9 bases separated the two germline ends. This CDR3 reads CASSQLTGETQYF. The CDR3 DNA sequence: TGTGCCAGCAGCCAGCTGACGGGAGAGACCCAGTACTTC.

This clonotype has only a few counts. J is TRBJ2-3 and V is TRBV5-1, with 10 bases aligning to TRBD2. The germline gives CDR1 SGHRS, CDR2 YFSETQ. With 3 bases clipped from V and 3 bases from J, the junction kept 7 bases outside the gene matches. CDR3 length: 16 residues. DNA for the CDR3: TGCGCCAGCAGCTCCGCTAGCGGGAGACAGACAGATACGCAGTATTTT. This translates into CASSSASGRQTDTQYF.

The gene calls are TRBV2 and TRBJ2-3; 7 nucleotides align to TRBD1. This CDR3 has 14 amino acids. With 7 bases clipped from V and 4 bases from J, the junction kept 8 bases outside the gene matches. Germline-derived CDR1 and CDR2 are SNHLY and FYNNEI. This CDR3 is CASKPDRAPDTQYF. The DNA of the CDR3 is TGTGCCAGCAAACCCGACAGGGCCCCAGATACGCAGTATTTT.

The chain employs TRBV11-1 and TRBJ2-7, with D possibly being TRBD2 (6 bases). The CDR3 covers 17 residues. V was pared by 5 bases and J by 0 bases, with 20 bases between. Germline assignment: CDR1 SGHAT and CDR2 FQDESV (reference sequence). The CDR3 region is CASSHHTGTLSSYEQYF. CDR3 sequence (DNA): TGTGCCAGCAGCCATCATACCGGGACTCTGAGCTCCTACGAGCAGTACTTC.

The rearrangement links TRBV25-1 to TRBJ2-1; D uncertain. Germline V gene lookup returns CDR1 MGHDK and CDR2 SYGVNS. The V end was cut by 1 base, the J end by 6 bases, with 7 bases between. This CDR3 region has 13 residues. Here the CDR3 reads CASSELMTNEQFF. In nucleotides, the CDR3 is TGTGCCAGCAGTGAATTAATGACCAATGAGCAGTTCTTC.

This chain links TRBV12-3 or TRBV12-4 with TRBJ2-7, with no clear D. Deletions cut 4 bases from V and 3 bases from J, with 16 bases between. This CDR3 has 15 residues. DNA of the CDR3: TGTGCCAGCAGTTCGCTCCAAAGGGCTAACTACGAGCAGTACTTC. It specifies CASSSLQRANYEQYF.

This clonotype was seen repeatedly, ten times or more. V and J are TRBV12-3 or TRBV12-4 and TRBJ2-1; TRBD2 is a possible D gene (5 bases). Trimming left V 5 bases short and J 0 bases short, with 8 bases between. The CDR3 length is 14 residues. CDR3 sequence reads: CASSQRFSYNEQFF. The CDR3 DNA reads as TGTGCCAGCAGTCAGCGGTTCTCCTACAATGAGCAGTTCTTC.

This clonotype was detected only a few times. The V gene is TRBV7-2, the J gene TRBJ2-1; D is possibly TRBD2 (7 bases). There are 16 residues in the CDR3. V was clipped by 1 base and J by 10 bases, with 20 bases between them. Germline assignment: CDR1 SGHTA and CDR2 FQGNSA. In nucleotides, the CDR3 is TGTGCCAGCAGCTTAGATTCCGGTCGGGGGGCGCGCGAGCAGTTCTTC. Its protein is CASSLDSGRGAREQFF.

This clonotype was picked up a small number of times. The V call is TRBV10-3, the J call TRBJ1-6, with D maybe TRBD1 (5 bases). CDR3 size: 14 residues. Germline CDR1 is ENHRY and CDR2 is SYGVKD. Between the trimmed V and J ends, which lost 4 bases and 6 bases, there was a span of 10 bases. The CDR3 is CAISAGMGNSPLHF. The CDR3 DNA reads TGTGCCATCAGTGCAGGGATGGGTAATTCACCCCTCCACTTT.

The chain carries TRBV6-1 and TRBJ1-2; D gene uncertain. The V and J ends lost 7 bases and 5 bases respectively, with 11 bases between them. In germline, CDR1 is MNHNS, CDR2 SASEGT. CDR3 size: 12 residues. The CDR3 DNA reads as TGTGCCAGCACTTTATGGGTATATGGCTACACCTTC. This codes for CASTLWVYGYTF.

The chain combines TRBV5-1 with TRBJ2-1; weak D call: TRBD2 (6 bases). CDR1 is SGHRS and CDR2 is YFSETQ in the germline V gene. The CDR3 runs to 15 residues. The V end was cut by 0 bases, the J end by 1 base, with 8 bases between. The CDR3 DNA follows: TGCGCCAGCAGCTTGGAGGACTATTCCTACAATGAGCAGTTCTTC. It yields the protein CASSLEDYSYNEQFF.

This clonotype came up many times. This rearrangement joins TRBV12-3 or TRBV12-4 to TRBJ2-3; TRBD2 matches 8 bases. The CDR3 is 15 amino acids. V lost 6 bases to trimming and J lost 1 base; unmatched junction nucleotides: 6. This CDR3 is CASSPTSGGTDTQYF. The CDR3 nucleotides read TGTGCCAGCAGCCCAACTAGCGGTGGCACAGATACGCAGTATTTT.

This clonotype turned up a few times. This chain connects TRBV5-1 to TRBJ2-7; unclear D gene. The ends were cut back, 5 bases at V and 5 bases at J, with 14 bases in the middle. The CDR3 sequence is 13 residues long. The germline gives CDR1 SGHRS, CDR2 YFSETQ. The chain's CDR3 is CASRPGTADEQYF. CDR3 nucleotide sequence: TGCGCCAGCAGGCCCGGCACGGCGGACGAGCAGTACTTC. Looking up the rest from reference TRBV5-1 and TRBJ2-7 gives the full variable domain: KAGVTQTPRYLIKTRGQQVTLSCSPISGHRSVSWYQQTPGQGLQFLFEYFSETQRNKGNFPGRFSGRQFSNSRSEMNVSTLELGDSALYLCASRPGTADEQYFGPGTRLTVT.

This chain uses TRBV7-2 with TRBJ1-1, with D hard to call. Germline CDR1 and CDR2: SGHTA and FQGNSA. Trimming removed 5 bases from V and 7 bases from J, with 17 bases in between. CDR3 size: 14 residues. This CDR3 reads CASSPNPGRDEAFF. In nucleotides, the CDR3 is TGTGCCAGCAGCCCCAACCCCGGGAGAGATGAAGCTTTCTTT.

The V call is TRBV5-6, the J call TRBJ1-5; a possible D gene is TRBD1 (5 bases). This CDR3 is 16 amino acids long. CDR1 is SGHDT and CDR2 is YYEEEE in the germline V gene. The V and J ends lost 0 bases and 2 bases respectively, with 12 bases between them. This CDR3 is CASSLDRGQGNQPQHF. The CDR3 DNA reads TGTGCCAGCAGCTTGGATAGGGGCCAGGGCAATCAGCCCCAGCATTTT.